This T cell receptor beta chain was sequenced for a study of T cell repertoires and HLA-DP antigens. On the study more broadly: Transduced HeLa cells presented HLA-DP to CD4+ T cells. Sorted CD137+CD4+ samples averaged about 220 ng DNA; pre-culture CD4+ samples, roughly 1,200 ng. Study-level findings and limits: Antigen presentation used HeLa cells, with total CD4+ cells responding.

A word on this clone: Its target is not known.

The CDR3 runs 14 residues. Germline CDR1 reads LNHDA; CDR2 reads SQIVND (reference sequence). The V segment lost 6 bases and the J segment 4 bases; nucleotides outside the gene matches: 4. CD4+ T cells were isolated untouched, about 98% pure. Clones were read by immunoSEQ multiplex PCR, and TCRdb kept only the in-frame ones, dropping some. The table has about 73,000 clones, about four fifths seen once. The receptor was isolated from a man in his fifties or sixties in good health and CMV-seronegative. Sequencing was carried out using CD4+ T cells from PBMCs. This rearrangement joins TRBV19 to TRBJ2-2, with 8 bases lining up with TRBD1. The CDR3 sequence is CASRDRASTGELFF. The CDR3 DNA follows: TGTGCCAGTAGGGACAGGGCCAGCACCGGGGAGCTGTTTTTT.